This T cell receptor beta chain was documented in a study of cytomegalovirus exposure and HLA in healthy donors. For the study at large: HLA-typed donors contributed approximately 92 million unique TCRs, which were held in an early data release. Notes on the study in general: TCR beta sequences numbering around 15,000 were associated with HLA alleles at 0.05 false discovery rate in a later analysis. In a later analysis, a missense DCLRE1C variant was linked to TCR beta V- and J-gene trimming.

The PCR was carried out with 60 Vbeta primers and 13 Jbeta primers. The method was immunoSEQ multiplex PCR; TCRdb's version includes in-frame clones alone and lacks a portion of them. The sample has approximately 140,000 clones, approximately 78% seen once. CDR1 is LGHNA, CDR2 YNFKEQ, per germline. This CDR3 is built from 16 residues. Healthy bone marrow donors made up the donors. On this clone: Its target is unknown.

The rearrangement joins TRBV4-2 to TRBJ2-5; no firm D call. With the DNA end fitting TRBJ2-7 better, the J assignment may be wrong. The sequence came from a woman aged 40-49 years in good health and CMV-seropositive. The sample was PBMCs. The CDR3 coding sequence is TGTGCCAGCAGCCAAGAGGGCAGCCGAATCGGATACGAGCAGTACTTC. The encoded protein is CASSQEGSRIGYEQYF.